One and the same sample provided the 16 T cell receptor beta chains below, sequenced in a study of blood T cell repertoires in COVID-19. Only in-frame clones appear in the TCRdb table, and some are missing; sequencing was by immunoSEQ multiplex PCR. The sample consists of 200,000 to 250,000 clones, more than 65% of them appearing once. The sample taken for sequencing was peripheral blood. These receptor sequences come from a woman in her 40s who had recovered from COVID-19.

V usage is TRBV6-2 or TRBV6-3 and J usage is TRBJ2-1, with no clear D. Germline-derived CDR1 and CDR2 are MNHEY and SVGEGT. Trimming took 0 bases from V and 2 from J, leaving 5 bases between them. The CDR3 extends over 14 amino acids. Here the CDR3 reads CASSYSFTYNEQFF. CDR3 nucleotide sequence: TGTGCCAGCAGTTACTCGTTCACCTACAATGAGCAGTTCTTC.

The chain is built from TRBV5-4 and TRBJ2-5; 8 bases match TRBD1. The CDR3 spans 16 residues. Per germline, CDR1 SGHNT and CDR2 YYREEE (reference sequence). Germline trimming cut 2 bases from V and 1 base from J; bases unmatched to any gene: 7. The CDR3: CASSFYQGAFQETQYF. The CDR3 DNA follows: TGTGCCAGCAGCTTTTACCAGGGGGCCTTCCAAGAGACCCAGTACTTC.

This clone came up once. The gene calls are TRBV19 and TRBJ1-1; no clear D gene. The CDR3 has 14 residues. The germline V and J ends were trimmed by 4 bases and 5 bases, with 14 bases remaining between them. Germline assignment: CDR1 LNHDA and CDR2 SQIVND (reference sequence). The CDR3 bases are TGTGCCAGTAGTACCAACACCGATAAAACTGAAGCTTTCTTT. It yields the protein CASSTNTDKTEAFF.

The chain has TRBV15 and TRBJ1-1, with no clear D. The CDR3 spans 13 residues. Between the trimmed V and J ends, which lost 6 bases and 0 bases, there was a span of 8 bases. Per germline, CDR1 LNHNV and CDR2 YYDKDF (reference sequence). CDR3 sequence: CATRTELNTEAFF. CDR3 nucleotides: TGTGCCACCAGGACGGAGTTGAACACTGAAGCTTTCTTT. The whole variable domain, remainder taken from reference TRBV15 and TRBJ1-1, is DAMVIQNPRYQVTQFGKPVTLSCSQTLNHNVMYWYQQKSSQAPKLLFHYYDKDFNNEADTPDNFQSRRPNTSFCFLDIRSPGLGDTAMYLCATRTELNTEAFFGQGTRLTVV.

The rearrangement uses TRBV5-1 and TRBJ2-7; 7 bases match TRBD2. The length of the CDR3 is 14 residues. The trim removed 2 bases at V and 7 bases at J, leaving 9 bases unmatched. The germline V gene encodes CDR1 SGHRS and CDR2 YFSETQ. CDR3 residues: CASSLTGGVREQYF. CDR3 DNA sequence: TGCGCCAGCAGCTTAACGGGGGGTGTGAGGGAGCAGTACTTC. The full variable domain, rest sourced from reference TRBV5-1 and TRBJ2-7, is KAGVTQTPRYLIKTRGQQVTLSCSPISGHRSVSWYQQTPGQGLQFLFEYFSETQRNKGNFPGRFSGRQFSNSRSEMNVSTLELGDSALYLCASSLTGGVREQYFGPGTRLTVT.

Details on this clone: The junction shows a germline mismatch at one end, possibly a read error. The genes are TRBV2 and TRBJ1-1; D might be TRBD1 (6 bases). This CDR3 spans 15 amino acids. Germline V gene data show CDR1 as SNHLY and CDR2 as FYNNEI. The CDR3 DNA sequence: TGTGCCAGCAGTAGCCGGGCGCAGGGGAACTCTGAAGCTTTCTTT. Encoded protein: CASSSRAQGNSEAFF.

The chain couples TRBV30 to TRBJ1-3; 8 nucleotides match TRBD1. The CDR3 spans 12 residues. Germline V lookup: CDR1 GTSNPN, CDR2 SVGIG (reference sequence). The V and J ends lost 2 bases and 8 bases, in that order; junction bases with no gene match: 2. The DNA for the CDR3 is TGTGCCTGGAGTCCACAGGGGGACACCATATATTTT. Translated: CAWSPQGDTIYF.

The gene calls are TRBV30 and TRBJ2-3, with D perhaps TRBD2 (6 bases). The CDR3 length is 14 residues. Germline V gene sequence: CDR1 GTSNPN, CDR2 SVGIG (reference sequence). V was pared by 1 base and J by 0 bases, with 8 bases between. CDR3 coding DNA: TGTGCCTGGAGTGGCGGGATGAGCACAGATACGCAGTATTTT. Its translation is CAWSGGMSTDTQYF.

CDR3: CASSLVGQGTEAFF. The CDR3 DNA follows: TGTGCCAGCAGCTTAGTAGGCCAGGGTACTGAAGCTTTCTTT. The V gene is TRBV11-3, the J gene TRBJ1-1; perhaps TRBD1 as D (5 bases). There are 14 residues in the CDR3. V shed 1 base and J shed 5 bases, with 11 bases lying between them. CDR1 and CDR2 from the germline V gene are SGHNT and YENEEA.

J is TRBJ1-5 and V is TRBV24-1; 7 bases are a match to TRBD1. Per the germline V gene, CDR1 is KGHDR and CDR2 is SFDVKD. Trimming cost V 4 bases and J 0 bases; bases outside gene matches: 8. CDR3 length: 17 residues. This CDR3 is CATSDGIGTVSNQPQHF. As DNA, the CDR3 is TGTGCCACCAGTGACGGTATAGGGACAGTTAGCAATCAGCCCCAGCATTTT.

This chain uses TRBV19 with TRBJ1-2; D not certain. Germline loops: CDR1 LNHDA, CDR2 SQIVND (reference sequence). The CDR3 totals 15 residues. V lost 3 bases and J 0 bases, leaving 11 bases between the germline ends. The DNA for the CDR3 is TGTGCCAGTAGTATTTGGGCAGAAGCTAACTATGGCTACACCTTC. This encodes CASSIWAEANYGYTF.

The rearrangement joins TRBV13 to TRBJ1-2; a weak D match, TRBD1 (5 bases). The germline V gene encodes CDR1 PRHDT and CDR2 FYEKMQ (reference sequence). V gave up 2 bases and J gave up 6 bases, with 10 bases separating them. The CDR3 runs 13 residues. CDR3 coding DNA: TGTGCCAGCAGCTTACTACAGGCAGATGGCTACACCTTC. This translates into CASSLLQADGYTF.

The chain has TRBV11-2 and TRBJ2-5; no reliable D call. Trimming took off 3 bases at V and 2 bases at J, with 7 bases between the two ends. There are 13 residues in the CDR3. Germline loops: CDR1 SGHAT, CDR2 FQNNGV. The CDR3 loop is CASSLAEQETQYF. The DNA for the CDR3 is TGTGCCAGCAGCTTGGCGGAACAAGAGACCCAGTACTTC.

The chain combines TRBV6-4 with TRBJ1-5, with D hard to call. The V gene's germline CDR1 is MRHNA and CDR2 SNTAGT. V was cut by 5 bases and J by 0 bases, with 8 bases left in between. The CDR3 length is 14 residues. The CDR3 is CASSPSYSNQPQHF. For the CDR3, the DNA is TGTGCCAGCAGTCCGAGCTATAGCAATCAGCCCCAGCATTTT.

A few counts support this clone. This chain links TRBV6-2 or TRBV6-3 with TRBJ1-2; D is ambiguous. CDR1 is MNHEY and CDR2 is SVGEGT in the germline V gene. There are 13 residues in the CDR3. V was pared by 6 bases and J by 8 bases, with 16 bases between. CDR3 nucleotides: TGTGCCAGCAGCTTTACTAAGTCTATCGGCTACACCTTC. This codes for CASSFTKSIGYTF.

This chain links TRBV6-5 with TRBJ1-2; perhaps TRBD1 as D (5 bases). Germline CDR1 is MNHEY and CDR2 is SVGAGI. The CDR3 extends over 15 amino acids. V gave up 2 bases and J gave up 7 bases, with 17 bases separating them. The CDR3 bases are TGTGCCAGCAGTTACGGAAGCGGGACCTCTTCTGGCTACACCTTC. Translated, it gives CASSYGSGTSSGYTF.